The 13 T cell receptor beta chains presented below share a single source sample, sequenced in a study of T cell responses to AZD1222 COVID-19 vaccine (dated by TCRdb to about 2021). Receptors were amplified or captured by the immunoSEQ multiplex PCR assay. TCRdb re-hosts the immuneACCESS table, in-frame sequences only. Its copies lack some clones; in the studies checked, an unresolved V gene accounts for under half of them, and the cause for the rest is not known. This sample lists some 170,000 clones; just under 95% were detected once. The ten most abundant clones make up around 0.97% of the sample. The meaning of the sample's time point label: about 28 days (+/-7) after the second vaccine dose. The treatment or condition label for this specimen denotes: meningococcal conjugate vaccine given as trial control. The sequencing used peripheral blood, collected 28 days after the second dose of the MenACWY control vaccine. These TCRs come from an adult who received the MenACWY meningococcal vaccine as a control.

This chain uses TRBV6-5 with TRBJ1-2; D is undetermined. V was clipped by 2 bases and J by 3 bases, with 10 bases between them. The CDR3 is made up of 14 amino acids. Germline-derived CDR1 and CDR2 are MNHEY and SVGAGI. The CDR3 DNA reads as TGTGCCAGCAGTTACGCGGCCCGCGACTATGGCTACACCTTC. Translated, it gives CASSYAARDYGYTF.

As regards this clone: The sample carries other DNA sequences with the same CDR3. J is TRBJ1-1 and V is TRBV18; D perhaps matches TRBD1 (5 bases). This CDR3 region has 12 residues. Looked up from germline, CDR1 is KGHSH and CDR2 is LQKENI. The germline V and J ends were trimmed by 3 bases and 5 bases, with 7 bases remaining between them. The CDR3 sequence is CASSPGRTEAFF. The CDR3 DNA reads as TGTGCCAGCTCACCGGGGCGAACTGAAGCTTTCTTT.

The rearrangement links TRBV6-5 to TRBJ1-1, with D uncertain. CDR1 is MNHEY and CDR2 is SVGAGI in the germline V gene. The CDR3 is 11 amino acids. Deletions cut 7 bases from V and 1 base from J, with 4 bases between. CDR3 residues: CASTGNTEAFF. The CDR3 bases are TGTGCCAGCACCGGGAACACTGAAGCTTTCTTT.

The gene calls are TRBV25-1 and TRBJ1-1; unclear D gene. V was trimmed by 6 bases and J by 0 bases, leaving 8 bases between them. This CDR3 has 13 amino acids. Germline V CDR1 and CDR2: MGHDK, SYGVNS. The CDR3, as DNA: TGTGCCAGCAGCACGGAGATGAACACTGAAGCTTTCTTT. It encodes CASSTEMNTEAFF.

The chain joins TRBV7-3 to TRBJ2-1, with 7 bases matching TRBD2. This CDR3 spans 18 amino acids. V lost 5 bases and J lost 3; bases outside the gene matches: 16. Germline CDR1 and CDR2: SGHTA and FQGTGA. CDR3 bases: TGTGCCAGCAGCCCCGGGAGGACATCCGACCTTTACTACAATGAGCAGTTCTTC. Translated: CASSPGRTSDLYYNEQFF.

V usage is TRBV28 and J usage is TRBJ1-3; unclear D gene. The germline CDR1 and CDR2 sequences are MDHEN and SYDVKM. The CDR3 is 15 residues long. Trimming removed 4 bases from V and 1 base from J, with 11 bases in between. The CDR3 DNA reads as TGTGCCAGCAGTTCGCATACGGGGTCTGGAAACACCATATATTTT. This translates into CASSSHTGSGNTIYF.

The gene calls are TRBV5-4 and TRBJ1-3; D gene unclear. V dropped 4 bases and J dropped 0 bases, with 11 bases sitting between them. Germline loops: CDR1 SGHNT, CDR2 YYREEE (reference sequence). This CDR3 spans 15 amino acids. As DNA, the CDR3 is TGTGCCAGCAGCCCCGACGGAGTCTCTGGAAACACCATATATTTT. Protein sequence: CASSPDGVSGNTIYF.

The rearrangement joins TRBV11-1 to TRBJ2-7, with 10 bases fitting TRBD2. Per the germline V gene, CDR1 is SGHAT and CDR2 is FQDESV (reference sequence). CDR3 length: 15 amino acids. J was trimmed by 0 bases and V by 3 bases; bases with no gene match: 2. The DNA of the CDR3 is TGTGCCAGCAGCTTCGAGCGGGGGGGCTCCTACGAGCAGTACTTC. It encodes CASSFERGGSYEQYF.

The chain combines TRBV29-1 with TRBJ2-2, with TRBD1 matching 10 bases. Germline CDR1 is SQVTM and CDR2 is ANQGSEA. J lost 5 bases, V lost 4 bases, and 4 bases had no gene match. There are 14 residues in the CDR3. The CDR3 spells CSVGTGGRTGELFF. In DNA, the CDR3 is TGCAGCGTTGGGACAGGGGGTAGGACCGGGGAGCTGTTTTTT.

This clone turned up a few times. The genes are TRBV20-1 and TRBJ1-6, with 10 nucleotides matching TRBD1. Germline values: CDR1 DFQATT, CDR2 SNEGSKA (reference sequence). There are 15 residues in the CDR3. V shed 3 bases and J 6 bases; nucleotides not matched to a gene: 5. The CDR3 protein is CSASLRTGGNSPLHF. The CDR3 bases are TGCAGTGCTAGTCTTAGGACAGGGGGTAATTCACCCCTCCACTTT.

The chain joins TRBV18 to TRBJ2-3; D is possibly TRBD1 or TRBD2 (6 bases each). V lost 2 bases and J lost 6, with 15 bases in between. The CDR3 has 15 amino acids. CDR1 and CDR2 (germline): KGHSH, LQKENI. The CDR3 spells CASSPNRGGGDTQYF. CDR3 in DNA: TGTGCCAGCTCACCAAATAGAGGGGGAGGTGATACGCAGTATTTT.

The rearrangement links TRBV28 to TRBJ1-5, with D perhaps TRBD1 (5 bases). Trimming stripped 3 bases from V and 6 bases from J, with 15 bases between. The CDR3 runs 15 residues. Looked up from germline, CDR1 is MDHEN and CDR2 is SYDVKM. CDR3 sequence (DNA): TGTGCCAGCAGTTTGGTGTCAGGGTTGGCTCAGCCCCAGCATTTT. This encodes CASSLVSGLAQPQHF.

The rearrangement joins TRBV6-5 to TRBJ1-6; D remains ambiguous. In germline, CDR1 is MNHEY, CDR2 SVGAGI. The V end lost 4 bases, the J end lost 7 bases, and 11 bases lay between the germline ends. The CDR3 length is 14 residues. The DNA of the CDR3 is TGTGCCAGCAGTTTAAGGGCGTCGAATTCACCCCTCCACTTT. Protein product: CASSLRASNSPLHF.